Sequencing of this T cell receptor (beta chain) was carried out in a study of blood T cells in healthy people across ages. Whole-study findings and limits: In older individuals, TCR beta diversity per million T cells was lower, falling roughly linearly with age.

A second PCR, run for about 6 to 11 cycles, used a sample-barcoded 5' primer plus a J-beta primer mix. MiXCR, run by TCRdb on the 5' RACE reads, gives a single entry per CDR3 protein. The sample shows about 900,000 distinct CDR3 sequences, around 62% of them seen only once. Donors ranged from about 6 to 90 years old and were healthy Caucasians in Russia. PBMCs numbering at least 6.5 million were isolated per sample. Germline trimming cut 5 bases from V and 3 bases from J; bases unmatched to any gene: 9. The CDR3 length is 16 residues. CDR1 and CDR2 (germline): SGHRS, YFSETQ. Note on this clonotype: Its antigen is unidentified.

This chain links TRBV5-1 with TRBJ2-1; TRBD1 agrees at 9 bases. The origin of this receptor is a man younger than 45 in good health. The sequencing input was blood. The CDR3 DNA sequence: TGCGCCAGCAGGCTCTCACAGGGGGCCGGCTACAATGAGCAGTTCTTC. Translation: CASRLSQGAGYNEQFF.